This T cell receptor beta chain was retrieved from a study of blood T cells in healthy people across ages (dated by TCRdb to 2014 to 2015). Regarding the complete study: In model experiments, template switching captured roughly one uniquely barcoded TCR beta cDNA molecule for every two T cells. For two donors (one aged 18 to 29 and one aged 80 or older), the study analyzed two additional independent replicas of 1 million unique cDNA reads from the same blood draw. Donors were grouped into four age groups: young (average roughly 17 years), middle-aged (under 40), aged (roughly 67) and long-lived (around 80). To avoid experimental bias, donors of different ages were distributed randomly across sequencing lanes. Age-related changes in TCR beta repertoire diversity were measured in the study by deep sequencing normalized with unique cDNA molecular identifiers.

The library was prepared using 5' RACE. The reads were generated on an Illumina HiSeq 2500. A second about 7 to 11 cycle PCR used a sample-barcoded 5' primer and a J-beta primer mix. A unique molecular identifier was introduced onto each TCR beta cDNA molecule by a template-switch 5' adaptor carrying 12 random nucleotides. At least 2.5 million CDR3-containing paired-end reads were obtained from each sample. The Mint cDNA synthesis kit, primed by a TRBC-specific oligonucleotide, was used to synthesize first-strand cDNA from all RNA. After uracil-DNA glycosylase treatment, a first 18-cycle PCR used universal primers M1SS and BC2_uni_R on all cDNA. As for the authors' bioinformatics: Each sample was normalized by randomly selecting 1 million high-quality reads, each carrying a distinct molecular identifier. Instead of being binned into consensus sequences, reads that shared molecular identifiers were thrown out. MiTCR, run with a Q25 quality threshold and the strictest error-elimination algorithm, handled CDR3 identification, clonotype clustering and error correction. A nonparametric unseen species model with Euler transformation was used to estimate a lower bound on total TCR beta diversity. Clones were called with MiXCR by TCRdb after fastp trimmed the public reads at Q25, and only in-frame beta chains were retained. Merged by CDR3 protein, the rows form single entries marked with the most common genes and DNA. TCRdb's processing, not the authors', yielded these V and J calls. The sample yields approximately 800,000 distinct CDR3 sequences; 53% were counted once. Around 40% of the sample belongs to the ten largest clones.

The CDR3 runs 15 amino acids, cysteine and phenylalanine included. Only the CDR3 part of the read is kept: 45 bases, read in frame from the first base. Looking up the germline V gene yields CDR1 KGHDR and CDR2 SFDVKD. Systemically healthy Caucasian individuals from Russia, 39 in total and aged about 6 to 95 years, were included as donors. About 9.1 milliliters of peripheral blood were collected from each donor into EDTA-treated Vacutainer tubes. Ficoll-Paque density-gradient centrifugation was used to isolate PBMCs, with at least 6 million obtained per sample. Trizol reagent was used to extract total RNA from PBMCs, with at least 5 micrograms per sample. For every donor, an aliquot of PBMCs went through flow cytometry to measure the percentages of naive CD45RAhigh/CD27high T cells. This clonotype was seen only a few times. The antigen it binds to is not known. Per-nucleotide qualities are absent, and no much larger clonotype sits a single base away.

What the work shows at the level of the full study, not this receptor alone: Estimates of total diversity based on one million sequenced T cells were considered lower bounds and underestimates. Donor CMV infection status was unknown, potentially confounding age-related changes in expanded clonotypes. A strong correlation was found between observed TCR beta diversity and the percentage of naive T cells measured by flow cytometry. Bulk unsorted PBMC profiling prevented conclusive comparison of naive and antigen-experienced compartments. Observed TCR beta diversity per million T cells fell roughly linearly with age, and a significant reduction was already apparent by age around 39. Compared with the aged group, the long-lived group had more naive CD4+ T cells, fewer expanded clones and increased TCR diversity, suggesting age selection.

The receptor was derived from a man older than 75 in good health. Sample: blood. The rearranged segments are TRBV24-1 and TRBJ2-7; 8 central bases correspond to TRBD1. The tail of the sequence fits TRBJ2-5 better, so the J call may be wrong. The sequence in DNA is TGTGCCACCAGTGATTCTGGACAGGGCCGGGAGACCCAGTACTTC. Its product reads: CATSDSGQGRETQYF.